This paragraph reports one T cell receptor beta chain. This specimen comes from a study of T-cell memory formation after mild COVID-19. Background on the study: Clustering of TCRs was largely donor specific.

The 5'RACE method, run with constant-segment primers, produced TCR alpha and TCR beta cDNA libraries (carrying sample barcodes and UMIs). TCRdb reanalysed the 5' RACE reads using MiXCR and keeps one entry per CDR3 protein. This sample yields 250,000 to 350,000 distinct CDR3 sequences, of which 16% are seen a single time; roughly 20% belongs to the top ten. Trimming left V 3 bases short and J 9 bases short, with 12 bases between. There are 13 residues in the CDR3. Sequencing was performed on PBMCs or a T cell subset sorted from them (not recorded which). The rearrangement joins TRBV12-3 or TRBV12-4 to TRBJ2-1; tentative D call: TRBD1 (5 bases). This sequence originates from a man younger than 35 who had mild COVID-19 (a few samples of this study predate the infection). Cell type and time point are not known. The CDR3 region has the DNA TGTGCCAGCAGTTTCGTAAGGGGCGTTGAGCAGTTCTTC. Amino acid sequence: CASSFVRGVEQFF.